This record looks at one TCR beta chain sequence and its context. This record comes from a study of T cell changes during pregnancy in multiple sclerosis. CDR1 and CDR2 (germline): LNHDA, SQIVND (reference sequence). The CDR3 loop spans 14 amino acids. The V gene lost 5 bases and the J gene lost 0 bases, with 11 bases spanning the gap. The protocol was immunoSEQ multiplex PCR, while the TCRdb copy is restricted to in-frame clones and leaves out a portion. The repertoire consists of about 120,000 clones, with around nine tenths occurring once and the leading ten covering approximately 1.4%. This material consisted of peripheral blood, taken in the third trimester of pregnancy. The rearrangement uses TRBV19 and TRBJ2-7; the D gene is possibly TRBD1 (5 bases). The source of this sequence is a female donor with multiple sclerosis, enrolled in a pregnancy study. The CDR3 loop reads CASSSADSSYEQYF. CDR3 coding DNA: TGTGCCAGTAGTTCGGCCGACAGCTCCTACGAGCAGTACTTC.